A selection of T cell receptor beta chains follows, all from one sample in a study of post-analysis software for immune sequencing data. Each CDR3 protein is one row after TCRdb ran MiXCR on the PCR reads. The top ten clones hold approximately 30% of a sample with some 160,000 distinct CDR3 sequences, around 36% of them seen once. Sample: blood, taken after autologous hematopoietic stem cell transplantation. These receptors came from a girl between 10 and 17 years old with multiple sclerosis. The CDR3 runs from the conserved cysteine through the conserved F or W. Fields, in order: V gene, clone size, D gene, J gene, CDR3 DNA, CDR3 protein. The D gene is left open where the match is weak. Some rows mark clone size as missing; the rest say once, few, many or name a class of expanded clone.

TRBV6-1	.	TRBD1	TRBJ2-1	TGTGCCAGCAGCCGGGACAGGGTGTCGTACAATGAGCAGTTCTTC	CASSRDRVSYNEQFF
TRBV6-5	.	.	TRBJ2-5	TGTGCCAGCAGTCGTCGACTGGGCCAAGAGACCCAGTACTTC	CASSRRLGQETQYF
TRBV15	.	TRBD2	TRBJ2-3	TGTGCCACCAGCAGAGAGATGAGCGGGAATTTCCCGGACCACACAGATACGCAGTATTTT	CATSREMSGNFPDHTDTQYF
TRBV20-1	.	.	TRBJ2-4	TGCAGTGCTAGAAGGGCGGGATTCTACAATGAGCAGTACTTC	CSARRAGFYNEQYF
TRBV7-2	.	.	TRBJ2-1	TGTGCCAGCAGCTCAGCAACAGGAAATGAGCAGTTCTTC	CASSSATGNEQFF
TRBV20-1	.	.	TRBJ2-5	TGCAGTGCTAGAGCTGGGGTCTGGGAGACCCAGTACTTC	CSARAGVWETQYF
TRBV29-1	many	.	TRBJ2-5	TGCAGCGTTGAGGGCGGAGAGACCCAGTACTTC	CSVEGGETQYF
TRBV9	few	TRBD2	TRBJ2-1	TGTGCCAGCAGCGTATTAAAGCGGGAGGCGTACAATGAGCAGTTCTTC	CASSVLKREAYNEQFF
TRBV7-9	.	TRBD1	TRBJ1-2	TGTGCCAGCAGCTTTACAGGGGGGGATGGCTACACCTTC	CASSFTGGDGYTF
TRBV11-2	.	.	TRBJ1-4	TGTGCCAGCAGCTTAAATCGGGAGGCGTCGAATGAAAAACTGTTTTTT	CASSLNREASNEKLFF
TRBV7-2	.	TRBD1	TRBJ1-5	TGTGCCAGCAGCTTAAATTGGGACAGTAGCAATCAGCCCCAGCATTTT	CASSLNWDSSNQPQHF
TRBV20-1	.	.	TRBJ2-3	TGCAGTGCTAGAGAATTCGGCAGAATCTACACAGATACGCAGTATTTT	CSAREFGRIYTDTQYF
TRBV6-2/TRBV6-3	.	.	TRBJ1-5	TGTGCCAGCACCAAAAGGACGGATAGCAATCAGCCCCAGCATTTT	CASTKRTDSNQPQHF
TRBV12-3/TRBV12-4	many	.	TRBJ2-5	TGTGCCAGCAGATTTGTACAAGAGACCCAGTACTTC	CASRFVQETQYF
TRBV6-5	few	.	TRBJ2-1	TGTGCCACCAGGACCGGGGCCACGTCCTACAATGAGCAGTTCTTC	CATRTGATSYNEQFF
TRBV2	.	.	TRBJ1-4	TGTGCCAGCAGTGAAGCGCTTCGGGCTACCCGATTTAATGAAAAACTGTTTTTT	CASSEALRATRFNEKLFF